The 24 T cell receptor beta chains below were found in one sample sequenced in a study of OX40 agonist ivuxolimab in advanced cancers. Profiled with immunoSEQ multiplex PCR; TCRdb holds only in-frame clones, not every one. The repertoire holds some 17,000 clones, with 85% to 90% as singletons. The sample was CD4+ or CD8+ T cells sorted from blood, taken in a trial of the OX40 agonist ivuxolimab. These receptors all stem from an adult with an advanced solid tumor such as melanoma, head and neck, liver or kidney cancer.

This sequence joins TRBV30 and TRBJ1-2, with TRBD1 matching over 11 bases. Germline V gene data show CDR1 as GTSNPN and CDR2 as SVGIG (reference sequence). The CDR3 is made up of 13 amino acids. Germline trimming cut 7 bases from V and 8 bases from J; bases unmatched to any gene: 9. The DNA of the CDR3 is TGTGCCTTGTACCGGACAGGGGGCTCGGGCTACACCTTC. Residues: CALYRTGGSGYTF.

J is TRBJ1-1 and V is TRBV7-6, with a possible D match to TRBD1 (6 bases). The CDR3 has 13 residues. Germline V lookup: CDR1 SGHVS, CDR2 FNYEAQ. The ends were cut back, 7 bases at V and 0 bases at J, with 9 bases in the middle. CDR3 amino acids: CASKGGLNTEAFF. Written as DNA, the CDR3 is TGTGCCAGCAAAGGGGGGTTGAACACTGAAGCTTTCTTT.

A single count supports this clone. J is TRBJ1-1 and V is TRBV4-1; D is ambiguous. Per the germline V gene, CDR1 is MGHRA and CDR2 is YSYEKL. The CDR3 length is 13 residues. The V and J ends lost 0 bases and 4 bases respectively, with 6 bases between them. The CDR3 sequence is CASSQEGSTEAFF. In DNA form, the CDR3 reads TGCGCCAGCAGCCAAGAAGGAAGCACTGAAGCTTTCTTT.

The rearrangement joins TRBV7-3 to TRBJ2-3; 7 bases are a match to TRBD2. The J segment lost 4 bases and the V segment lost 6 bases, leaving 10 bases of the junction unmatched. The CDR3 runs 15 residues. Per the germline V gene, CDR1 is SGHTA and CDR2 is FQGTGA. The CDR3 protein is CASSMGEGHADTQYF. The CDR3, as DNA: TGTGCCAGCAGTATGGGGGAGGGCCACGCAGATACGCAGTATTTT.

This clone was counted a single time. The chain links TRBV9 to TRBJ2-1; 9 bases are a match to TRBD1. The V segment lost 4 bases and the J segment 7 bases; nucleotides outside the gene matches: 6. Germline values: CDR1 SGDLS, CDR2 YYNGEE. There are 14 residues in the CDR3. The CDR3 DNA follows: TGTGCCAGCAGCTCCTTCGACAGGGGGAATGAGCAGTTCTTC. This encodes CASSSFDRGNEQFF.

For the CDR3, the DNA is TGTGCCAGCAGCTCCCGACTAGCGGGGGATGACAATGAGCAGTTCTTC. It specifies CASSSRLAGDDNEQFF. The gene calls are TRBV11-3 and TRBJ2-1, with TRBD2 identical over 12 bases. With 4 bases clipped from V and 5 bases from J, the junction kept 6 bases outside the gene matches. CDR3 length: 16 amino acids. Germline CDR1 reads SGHNT; CDR2 reads YENEEA.

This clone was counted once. The CDR3 DNA reads TGTGCCAGCAGCTTAGGGCTGGTTGGGGGGCCGGATACGCAGTATTTT. This encodes CASSLGLVGGPDTQYF. The chain uses TRBV7-3 and TRBJ2-3; possibly TRBD1 or TRBD2 for D (6 bases each). This CDR3 contains 16 residues. With 2 bases removed from V and 6 bases from J, the gap between germline ends came to 18 bases. CDR1 and CDR2 from the germline V gene are SGHTA and FQGTGA.

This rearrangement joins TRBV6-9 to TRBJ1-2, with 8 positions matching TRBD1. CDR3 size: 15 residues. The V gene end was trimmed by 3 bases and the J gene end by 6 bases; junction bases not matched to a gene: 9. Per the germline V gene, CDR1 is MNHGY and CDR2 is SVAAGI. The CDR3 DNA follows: TGTGCCAGCAGTTACTCTGGGACAGGAATTCATGGCTACACCTTC. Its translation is CASSYSGTGIHGYTF.

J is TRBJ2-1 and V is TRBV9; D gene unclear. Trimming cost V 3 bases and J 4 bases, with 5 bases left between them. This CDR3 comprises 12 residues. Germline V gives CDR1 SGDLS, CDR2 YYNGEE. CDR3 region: CASSAIYNEQFF. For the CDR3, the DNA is TGTGCCAGCAGCGCCATTTACAATGAGCAGTTCTTC.

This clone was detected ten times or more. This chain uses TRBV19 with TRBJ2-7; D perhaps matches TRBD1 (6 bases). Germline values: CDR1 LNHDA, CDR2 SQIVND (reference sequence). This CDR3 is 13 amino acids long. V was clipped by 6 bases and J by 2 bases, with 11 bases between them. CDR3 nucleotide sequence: TGTGCCAGTAGACGGACAGAGACCTACGAGCAGTACTTC. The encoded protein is CASRRTETYEQYF.

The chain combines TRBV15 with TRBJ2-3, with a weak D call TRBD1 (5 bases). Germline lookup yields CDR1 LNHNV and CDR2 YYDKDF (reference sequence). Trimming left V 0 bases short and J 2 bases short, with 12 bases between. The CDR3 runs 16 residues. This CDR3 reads CATSRDVGAVTDTQYF. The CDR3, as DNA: TGTGCCACCAGCAGAGATGTAGGGGCGGTCACAGATACGCAGTATTTT.

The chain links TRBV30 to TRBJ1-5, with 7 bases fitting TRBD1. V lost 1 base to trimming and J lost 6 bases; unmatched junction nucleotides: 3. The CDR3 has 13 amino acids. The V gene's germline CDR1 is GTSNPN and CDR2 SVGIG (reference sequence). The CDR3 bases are TGTGCCTGGAGTGAACAGGGGAGTCAGCCCCAGCATTTT. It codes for CAWSEQGSQPQHF.

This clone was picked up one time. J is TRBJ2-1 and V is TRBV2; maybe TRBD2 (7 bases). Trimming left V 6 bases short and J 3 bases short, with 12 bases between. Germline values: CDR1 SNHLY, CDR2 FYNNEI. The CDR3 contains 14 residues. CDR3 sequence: CASRSGGLYNEQFF. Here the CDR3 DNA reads TGTGCCAGCAGGTCCGGGGGGCTCTACAATGAGCAGTTCTTC.

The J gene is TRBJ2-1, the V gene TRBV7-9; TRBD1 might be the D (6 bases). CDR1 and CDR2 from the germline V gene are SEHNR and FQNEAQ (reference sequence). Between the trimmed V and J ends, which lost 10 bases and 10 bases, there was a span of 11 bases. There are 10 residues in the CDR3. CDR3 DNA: TGTGCCACATCCGGGACAGAGCAGTTCTTC. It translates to CATSGTEQFF. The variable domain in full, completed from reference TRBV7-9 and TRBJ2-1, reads DTGVSQNPRHKITKRGQNVTFRCDPISEHNRLYWYRQTLGQGPEFLTYFQNEAQLEKSRLLSDRFSAERPKGSFSTLEIQRTEQGDSAMYLCATSGTEQFFGPGTRLTVL.

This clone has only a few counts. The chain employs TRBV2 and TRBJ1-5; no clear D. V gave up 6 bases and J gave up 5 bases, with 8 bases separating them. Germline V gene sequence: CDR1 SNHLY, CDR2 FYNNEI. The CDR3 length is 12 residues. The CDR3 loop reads CASRGFDQPQHF. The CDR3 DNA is TGTGCCAGCAGGGGTTTTGATCAGCCCCAGCATTTT.

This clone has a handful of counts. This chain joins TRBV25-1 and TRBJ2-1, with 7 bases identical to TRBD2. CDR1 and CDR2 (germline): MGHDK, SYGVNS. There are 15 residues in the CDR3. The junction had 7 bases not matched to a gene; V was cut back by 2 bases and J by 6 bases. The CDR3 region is CASSERLALVNEQFF. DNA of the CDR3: TGTGCCAGCAGTGAACGACTAGCATTGGTCAATGAGCAGTTCTTC.

The CDR3 nucleotides are TGTGCGAGGATTAGAGGGGCCCGGCACGAGCAGTACTTC. It yields the protein CARIRGARHEQYF. The chain links TRBV27 to TRBJ2-7; D might be TRBD1 or TRBD2, each matching 5 bases. The length of the CDR3 is 13 residues. Germline assignment: CDR1 MNHEY and CDR2 SMNVEV (reference sequence).

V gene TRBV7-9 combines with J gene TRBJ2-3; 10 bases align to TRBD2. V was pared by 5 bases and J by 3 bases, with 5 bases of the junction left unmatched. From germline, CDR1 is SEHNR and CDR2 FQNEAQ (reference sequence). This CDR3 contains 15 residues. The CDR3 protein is CASSPDSGGTDTQYF. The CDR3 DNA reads TGTGCCAGCAGCCCTGATAGCGGGGGGACAGATACGCAGTATTTT.

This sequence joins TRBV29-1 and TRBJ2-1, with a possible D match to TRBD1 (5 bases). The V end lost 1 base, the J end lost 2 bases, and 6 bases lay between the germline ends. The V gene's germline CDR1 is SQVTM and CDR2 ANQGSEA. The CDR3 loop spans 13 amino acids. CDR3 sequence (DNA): TGCAGCGTTGAAGGGGGCACCTACAATGAGCAGTTCTTC. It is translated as CSVEGGTYNEQFF.

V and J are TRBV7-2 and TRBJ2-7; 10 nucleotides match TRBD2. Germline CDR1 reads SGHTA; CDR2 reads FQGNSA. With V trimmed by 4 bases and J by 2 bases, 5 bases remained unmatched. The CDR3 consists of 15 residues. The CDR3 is CASSSQREGAYEQYF. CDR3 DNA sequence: TGTGCCAGCAGCTCACAGCGGGAGGGAGCCTACGAGCAGTACTTC.

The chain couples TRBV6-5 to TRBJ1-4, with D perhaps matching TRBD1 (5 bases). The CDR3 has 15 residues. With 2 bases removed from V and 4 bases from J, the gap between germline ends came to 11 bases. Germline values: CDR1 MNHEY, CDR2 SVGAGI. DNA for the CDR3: TGTGCCAGCAGTTACACCGGGACCTATAATGAAAAACTGTTTTTT. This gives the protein CASSYTGTYNEKLFF.

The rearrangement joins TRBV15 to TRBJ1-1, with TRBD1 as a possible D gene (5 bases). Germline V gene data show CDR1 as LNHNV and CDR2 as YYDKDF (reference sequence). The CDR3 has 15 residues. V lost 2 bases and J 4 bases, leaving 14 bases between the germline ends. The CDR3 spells CATSRRNQGPTEAFF. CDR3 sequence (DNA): TGTGCCACCAGCAGACGTAATCAGGGCCCCACTGAAGCTTTCTTT.

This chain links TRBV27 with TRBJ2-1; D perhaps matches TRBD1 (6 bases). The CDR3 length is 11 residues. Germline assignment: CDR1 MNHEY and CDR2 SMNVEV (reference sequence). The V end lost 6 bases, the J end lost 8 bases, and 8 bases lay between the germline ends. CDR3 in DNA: TGTGCCAGCAGACAGGGTCATGAGCAGTTCTTC. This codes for CASRQGHEQFF.

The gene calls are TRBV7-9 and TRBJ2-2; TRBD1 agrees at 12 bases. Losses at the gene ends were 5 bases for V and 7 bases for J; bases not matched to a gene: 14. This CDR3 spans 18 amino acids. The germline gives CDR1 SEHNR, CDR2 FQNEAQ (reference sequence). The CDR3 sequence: CASSISARDRGRIGELFF. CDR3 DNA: TGTGCCAGCAGCATTTCGGCCCGGGACAGGGGGCGCATCGGGGAGCTGTTTTTT.